This TCR beta chain was identified during a study of beta chain features in type 1 diabetes. Notes on the study in general: The naive, central memory and Treg TCRB repertoires of patients appeared to be more similar to one another than those of healthy donors. Over-representation of high TCR-expressing cells was a possible consequence of cDNA sequencing. VDJ junctions sequenced from type 1 diabetes patients showed fewer insertions and more deletions. People with Type 1 diabetes carried modestly yet significantly shorter TCRB CDR3s in all four CD4+ subsets. Shorter templates might be favored by PCR, equally in patients and controls.

Germline V lookup: CDR1 LNHDA, CDR2 SQIVND (reference sequence). After removal of 6 bases from V and 15 bases from J, the junction contained 12 bases not matched to a gene. CDR3 length: 14 residues. Expressed TCRB transcripts got sequenced, as all isolated RNA was reverse transcribed. The table came from immunoSEQ multiplex PCR; TCRdb's copy has only in-frame clones and leaves some out. Of around 310,000 clones in the sample, roughly 13% were seen once. For this clone: Its antigen remains unidentified.

The chain recombines TRBV19 with TRBJ2-4; the match to TRBD1 covers 12 bases. This sequence originates from a woman in her late teens or twenties with type 1 diabetes. The specimen was naive CD4+ T cells from blood. The CDR3 region is CASRAGTGGELRYF. The CDR3 DNA reads as TGTGCCAGTAGAGCCGGGACAGGGGGCGAATTAAGGTACTTC. The whole variable domain, remainder taken from reference TRBV19 and TRBJ2-4, is DGGITQSPKYLFRKEGQNVTLSCEQNLNHDAMYWYRQDPGQGLRLIYYSQIVNDFQKGDIAEGYSVSREKKESFPLTVTSAQKNPTAFYLCASRAGTGGELRYFGAGTRLSVL.